This TCR beta chain was observed in a study of cytomegalovirus exposure and HLA in healthy donors. Study at large: Most genotyped donors, 75% to 85% of about 400, had Caucasian-associated genetic ancestry. Findings and caveats of the study: A later analysis, which compared TCR beta chains of equal frequency, found the HLA-associated ones more clonally expanded.

The primer mix had 60 Vbeta and 13 Jbeta primers. Produced via immunoSEQ multiplex PCR; TCRdb's table is partial and in-frame only. The sample records more than 150,000 clones, 75% to 85% being singletons. This CDR3 contains 15 residues. Germline CDR1 and CDR2: MNHNS and SASEGT. Trimming cost V 4 bases and J 15 bases; bases outside gene matches: 12. This clone was counted a single time. Its antigen is not identified. This receptor was identified in a man younger than 35 in good health and CMV-seronegative. The chain links TRBV6-1 to TRBJ2-1; TRBD2 matches at 13 bases. Sequenced: PBMCs. CDR3 loop: CASSGVLAGGLGGFF. The DNA of the CDR3 is TGTGCCAGCAGTGGGGTACTAGCGGGGGGGCTCGGTGGGTTCTTC.